The clone carrying this T cell receptor beta chain was counted only a few times. Its antigen is unknown. These data belong to a study of naive and memory T cell subsets. Study-wide results and caveats: Naive and memory subsets had different power law exponents for TCR abundance.

The beta constant-region primer was an equimolar mix of two oligonucleotides covering TRBC1 and TRBC2. The ligated cDNA underwent four PCR rounds using SP2 and nested alpha and beta constant-region primers. Using its own MiXCR run on the UMI-ligation and nested PCR reads, TCRdb lists one record per CDR3 protein. The repertoire holds 84,000 or so distinct CDR3 sequences, with around 7% as singletons. Four subsets defined by CD45RA and CD27 were sorted after CD3, CD4, CD8 and live/dead staining. Trimming stripped 4 bases from V and 2 bases from J, with 11 bases between. The CDR3 extends over 14 amino acids. The V gene's germline CDR1 is LGHDT and CDR2 YNNKEL (reference sequence).

The rearrangement links TRBV3-1 to TRBJ1-1; D gene uncertain. This clonotype was sampled from a human donor in good health. Material for sequencing was central memory CD4+ T cells from blood. For the CDR3, the DNA is TGTGCCAGCAGCCCTCGATTTGCTAACACTGAAGCTTTCTTT. Translating gives CASSPRFANTEAFF. The complete variable domain, with remaining parts taken from reference TRBV3-1 and TRBJ1-1, reads DTAVSQTPKYLVTQMGNDKSIKCEQNLGHDTMYWYKQDSKKFLKIMFSYNNKELIINETVPNRFSPKSPDKAHLNLHINSLELGDSAVYFCASSPRFANTEAFFGQGTRLTVV.